This TCR beta chain appears in the sequencing data of a study of human T cells and chemical hapten exposure. Background on the study: An approximately 2 cm by approximately 2 cm inner upper arm patch received 2% DPC for sensitization. Variation in per-sample TCR yields came mainly from small pooled library volume differences.

This CDR3 is 14 amino acids long. V was pared by 8 bases and J by 2 bases, with 16 bases between. Germline CDR1 is MNHEY and CDR2 is SMNVEV (reference sequence). The time point: patch test 2, 6 weeks after DPC sensitization. Described treatment: therapeutic diphenylcyclopropenone sensitization with weekly scalp DPC. A single record per CDR3 protein comes from TCRdb applying MiXCR to the RACE reads. Of some 88,000 distinct CDR3 sequences listed, 8% to 13% are singletons. The J gene is TRBJ2-7, the V gene TRBV27; TRBD1 might be the D (5 bases). Sequenced material: whole blood, taken in connection with sensitization to the hapten diphenylcyclopropenone (DPC). The source is a man between 35 and 55 years old with alopecia areata. Some clones in this sample may be carry-over from other donors' samples. The CDR3, as DNA: TGTGCCAGCCTACCTGGGGCCTCCGCCTACGAGCAGTACTTC. It yields the protein CASLPGASAYEQYF.